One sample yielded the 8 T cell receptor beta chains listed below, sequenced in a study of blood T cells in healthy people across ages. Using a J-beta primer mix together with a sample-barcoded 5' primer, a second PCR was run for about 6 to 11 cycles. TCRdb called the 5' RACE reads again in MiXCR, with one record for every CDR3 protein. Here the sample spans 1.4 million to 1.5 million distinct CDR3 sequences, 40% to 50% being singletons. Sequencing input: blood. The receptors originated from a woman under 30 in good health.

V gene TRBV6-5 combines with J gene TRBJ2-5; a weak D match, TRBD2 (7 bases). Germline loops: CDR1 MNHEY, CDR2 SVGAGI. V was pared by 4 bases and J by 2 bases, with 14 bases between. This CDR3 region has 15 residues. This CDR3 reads CASSWGGVAQETQYF. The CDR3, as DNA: TGTGCCAGCAGTTGGGGGGGCGTGGCACAAGAGACCCAGTACTTC.

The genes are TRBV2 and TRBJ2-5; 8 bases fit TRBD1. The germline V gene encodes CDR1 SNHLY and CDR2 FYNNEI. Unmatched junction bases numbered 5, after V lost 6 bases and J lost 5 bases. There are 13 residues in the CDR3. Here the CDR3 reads CASRGTGAETQYF. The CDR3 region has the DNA TGTGCCAGCAGAGGGACAGGTGCCGAGACCCAGTACTTC.

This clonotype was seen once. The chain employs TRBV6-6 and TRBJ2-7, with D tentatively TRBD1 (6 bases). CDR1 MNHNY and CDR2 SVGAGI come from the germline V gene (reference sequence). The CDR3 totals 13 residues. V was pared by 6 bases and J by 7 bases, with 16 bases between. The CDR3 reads CASSPGHYEEQYF. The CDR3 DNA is TGTGCCAGCAGCCCGGGACACTACGAGGAGCAGTACTTC.

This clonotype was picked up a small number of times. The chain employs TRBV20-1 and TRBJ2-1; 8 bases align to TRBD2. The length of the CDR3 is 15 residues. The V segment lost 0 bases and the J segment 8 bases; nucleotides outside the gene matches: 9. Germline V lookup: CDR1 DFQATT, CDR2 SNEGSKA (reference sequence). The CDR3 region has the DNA TGCAGTGCTAGAGACCTAAGACTAGCGTTAGATGAGCAGTTCTTC. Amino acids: CSARDLRLALDEQFF.

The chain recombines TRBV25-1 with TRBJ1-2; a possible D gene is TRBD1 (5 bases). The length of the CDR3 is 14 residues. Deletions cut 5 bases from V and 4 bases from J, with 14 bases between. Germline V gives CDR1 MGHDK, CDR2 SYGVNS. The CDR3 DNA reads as TGTGCCAGCAGTTCTGGGACCGAAGGCTATGGCTACACCTTC. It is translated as CASSSGTEGYGYTF.

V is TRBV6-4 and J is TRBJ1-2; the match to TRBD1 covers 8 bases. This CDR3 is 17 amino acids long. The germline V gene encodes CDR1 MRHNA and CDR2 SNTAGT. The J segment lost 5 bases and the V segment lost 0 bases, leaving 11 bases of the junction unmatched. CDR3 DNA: TGTGCCAGCAGTGACTCGGCCGTACAGGGGGTCTCGTATGGCTACACCTTC. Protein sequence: CASSDSAVQGVSYGYTF.

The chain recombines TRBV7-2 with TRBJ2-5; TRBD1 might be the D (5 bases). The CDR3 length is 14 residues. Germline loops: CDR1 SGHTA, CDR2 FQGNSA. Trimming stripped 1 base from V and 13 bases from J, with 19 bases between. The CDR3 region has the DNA TGTGCCAGCAGCTTAGATGGGTGGGGCGGAAACTCGTACTTC. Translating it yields CASSLDGWGGNSYF. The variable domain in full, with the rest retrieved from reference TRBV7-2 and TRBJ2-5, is GAGVSQSPSNKVTEKGKDVELRCDPISGHTALYWYRQSLGQGLEFLIYFQGNSAPDKSGLPSDRFSAERTGGSVSTLTIQRTQQEDSAVYLCASSLDGWGGNSYFGPGTRLLVL.

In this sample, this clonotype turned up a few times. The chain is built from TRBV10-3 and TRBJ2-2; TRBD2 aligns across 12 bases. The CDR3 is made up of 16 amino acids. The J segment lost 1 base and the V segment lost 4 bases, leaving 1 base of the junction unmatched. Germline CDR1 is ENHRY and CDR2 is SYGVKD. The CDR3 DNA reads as TGTGCCATCAGTGGGACTAGCGGGGAGAACACCGGGGAGCTGTTTTTT. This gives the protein CAISGTSGENTGELFF.